A single T cell receptor beta chain is shown here with its context. Its cognate antigen is unknown. This sample was taken from a study of PD-1 blockade in classical Hodgkin lymphoma. Using immunoSEQ multiplex PCR, the repertoire was profiled, and TCRdb retains in-frame clones only, with some absent. The repertoire holds 70,000 or so clones, with under 95% as singletons. V shed 1 base and J shed 7 bases, with 14 bases lying between them. CDR3 length equals 14 residues. Germline CDR1 is SGDLS and CDR2 is YYNGEE. Autologous stem cell transplantation was followed by relapse in every patient, and brentuximab vedotin exposure varied. Study outcomes and limitations: The study reported lower baseline TCR diversity in newly diagnosed patients than in healthy donors.

The input for sequencing was peripheral blood mononuclear cells (PBMCs), taken at baseline. This chain links TRBV9 with TRBJ1-1; possible D gene TRBD1, 6 bases. The sequence derives from a human donor with classical Hodgkin lymphoma. CDR3 loop: CASSVTPKDSEAFF. DNA of the CDR3: TGTGCCAGCAGCGTAACCCCCAAGGACAGTGAAGCTTTCTTT.